Following are 14 T cell receptor beta chains from one sample sequenced in a study of OX40 agonist ivuxolimab in advanced cancers. Assay: immunoSEQ multiplex PCR; the TCRdb copy retains only in-frame clones and omits some. The table lists 40,000 or so clones, more than 70% of them singletons. The sample consisted of CD4+ or CD8+ T cells sorted from blood, taken in a trial of the OX40 agonist ivuxolimab. The receptor source for this set is an adult with an advanced solid tumor such as melanoma, head and neck, liver or kidney cancer.

In this sample, this clone turned up a few times. The chain employs TRBV6-6 and TRBJ2-2; 10 bases fit TRBD2. The CDR3 contains 15 residues. V shed 2 bases, J shed 6 bases, and the junction held 3 bases outside the gene matches. Per the germline V gene, CDR1 is MNHNY and CDR2 is SVGAGI (reference sequence). The CDR3 protein is CASSYEGTSAGELFF. In DNA, the CDR3 is TGTGCCAGCAGTTACGAGGGGACTAGCGCCGGGGAGCTGTTTTTT.

The V and J genes are TRBV6-1 and TRBJ1-2; the D is unclear. The CDR3 is made up of 14 amino acids. Germline V gives CDR1 MNHNS, CDR2 SASEGT. Trimming left V 8 bases short and J 4 bases short, with 17 bases between. CDR3 bases: TGTGCCAGCGCAAACACCGGACTATCCTATGGCTACACCTTC. This encodes CASANTGLSYGYTF.

This clone was observed a few times. The CDR3, as DNA: TGTGCCAGCAGTTTACGCGCACGCAACTATGGCTACACCTTC. Encoded protein: CASSLRARNYGYTF. This rearrangement joins TRBV27 to TRBJ1-2; D not certain. V was clipped by 2 bases and J by 2 bases, with 9 bases between them. The CDR3 has 14 amino acids. Germline V gives CDR1 MNHEY, CDR2 SMNVEV (reference sequence).

The sample holds one count of this clone. The chain links TRBV18 to TRBJ1-3, with no clear D. Trimming shortened V by 6 bases and J by 0 bases, and 15 bases separated the two germline ends. Germline values: CDR1 KGHSH, CDR2 LQKENI. The CDR3 has 16 amino acids. CDR3 DNA: TGTGCCAGCTCCGAGGCTGGGCAGAGCTCTGGAAACACCATATATTTT. Amino acid sequence: CASSEAGQSSGNTIYF.

This chain joins TRBV15 and TRBJ2-5; D tentatively fits TRBD1 or TRBD2 (6 bases each). CDR1 is LNHNV and CDR2 is YYDKDF in the germline V gene (reference sequence). Between the trimmed V and J ends, which lost 1 base and 2 bases, there was a span of 14 bases. This CDR3 region has 16 residues. The CDR3 DNA sequence: TGTGCCACCAGCAGAGTTGGCAGGGGACTTCAAGAGACCCAGTACTTC. This sequence encodes CATSRVGRGLQETQYF.

The V call is TRBV9, the J call TRBJ2-1, with a tentative D call TRBD2 (5 bases). Germline V lookup: CDR1 SGDLS, CDR2 YYNGEE. The CDR3 loop spans 16 amino acids. Between the trimmed V and J ends, which lost 0 bases and 4 bases, there was a span of 14 bases. This CDR3 is CASSVAGMEVYNEQFF. DNA for the CDR3: TGTGCCAGCAGCGTAGCTGGAATGGAGGTATACAATGAGCAGTTCTTC.

The V and J genes are TRBV28 and TRBJ1-5; TRBD1 agrees at 7 bases. After removal of 6 bases from V and 0 bases from J, the junction contained 8 bases not matched to a gene. CDR3 length: 16 amino acids. CDR1 is MDHEN and CDR2 is SYDVKM in the germline V gene. The CDR3 nucleotides read TGTGCCAGCAGGCATGGGACAGCGTATAGCAATCAGCCCCAGCATTTT. Translation gives CASRHGTAYSNQPQHF.

The rearrangement joins TRBV6-5 to TRBJ2-2; D remains unclear. V lost 2 bases to trimming and J lost 2 bases, with 3 bases between them. The CDR3 has 13 amino acids. The germline V gene has CDR1 MNHEY and CDR2 SVGAGI. In DNA, the CDR3 is TGTGCCAGCAGTTACACAAACACCGGGGAGCTGTTTTTT. Translating it yields CASSYTNTGELFF.

This clone has only one observation. This chain joins TRBV5-6 and TRBJ2-7, with TRBD2 matching over 7 bases. CDR3 length: 14 residues. CDR1 and CDR2 from the germline V gene are SGHDT and YYEEEE. Trimming removed 3 bases from V and 3 bases from J; junction bases left unmatched: 6. CDR3 sequence reads: CASSSTGGSYEQYF. The DNA of the CDR3 is TGTGCCAGCAGCTCCACCGGGGGGAGCTACGAGCAGTACTTC. Supplemented by reference TRBV5-6 and TRBJ2-7, the full variable domain reads DAGVTQSPTHLIKTRGQQVTLRCSPKSGHDTVSWYQQALGQGPQFIFQYYEEEERQRGNFPDRFSGHQFPNYSSELNVNALLLGDSALYLCASSSTGGSYEQYFGPGTRLTVT.

This chain joins TRBV5-1 and TRBJ2-6, with TRBD2 matching 9 bases. Per the germline V gene, CDR1 is SGHRS and CDR2 is YFSETQ. The CDR3 is made up of 17 amino acids. Germline trimming cut 6 bases from V and 2 bases from J; bases unmatched to any gene: 9. CDR3 sequence (DNA): TGCGCCAGCACCTCTGGGCTAGCGGGACCTGGGGCCAACGTCCTGACTTTC. Protein: CASTSGLAGPGANVLTF.

J is TRBJ2-5 and V is TRBV5-4; the match to TRBD1 covers 8 bases. CDR1 SGHNT and CDR2 YYREEE come from the germline V gene (reference sequence). V shed 4 bases, J shed 3 bases, and the junction held 11 bases outside the gene matches. The CDR3 is 16 residues long. DNA of the CDR3: TGTGCCAGCAGCCCACCCAGGGGGACAGGAAAAGAGACCCAGTACTTC. It encodes CASSPPRGTGKETQYF.

The chain employs TRBV10-1 and TRBJ2-2; 9 bases align to TRBD1. The CDR3 runs 15 residues. Trimming took 5 bases from V and 4 from J; bases not matched to a gene: 5. Germline-derived CDR1 and CDR2 are WNHNN and SYGVQD (reference sequence). CDR3 coding DNA: TGCGCCAGCAGTAGTGCGACAGGGGGCACCGGGGAGCTGTTTTTT. Protein sequence: CASSSATGGTGELFF.

The V gene is TRBV28, the J gene TRBJ1-1; D uncertain. V was shortened by 1 base and J by 10 bases, with 25 bases between the two germline ends. Germline V gene lookup returns CDR1 MDHEN and CDR2 SYDVKM. This CDR3 has 17 residues. CDR3 in amino acids: CASSLSSVDPSLWRAFF. CDR3 DNA: TGTGCCAGCAGTTTATCCTCCGTGGACCCGAGTCTCTGGCGAGCTTTCTTT.

Written as DNA, the CDR3 is TGTGCCACCAGCAGGGGACTGAACACCGGGGAGCTGTTTTTT. Protein sequence: CATSRGLNTGELFF. This chain joins TRBV15 and TRBJ2-2, with D perhaps matching TRBD2 (6 bases). The CDR3 sequence is 14 residues long. Germline-derived CDR1 and CDR2 are LNHNV and YYDKDF (reference sequence). V gave up 3 bases and J gave up 1 base, with 6 bases separating them. Full variable domain (missing parts from reference TRBV15 and TRBJ2-2): DAMVIQNPRYQVTQFGKPVTLSCSQTLNHNVMYWYQQKSSQAPKLLFHYYDKDFNNEADTPDNFQSRRPNTSFCFLDIRSPGLGDTAMYLCATSRGLNTGELFFGEGSRLTVL.